A selection of T cell receptor beta chains follows, all from one sample in a study of T cell responses to AZD1222 COVID-19 vaccine. Using immunoSEQ multiplex PCR, the repertoire was profiled, and TCRdb retains in-frame clones only, with some absent. The table lists approximately 210,000 clones, approximately 90% of them singletons, with about 3.5% in the top ten. The specimen comprised peripheral blood, sampled 28 days after the second AZD1222 dose. The receptor set was obtained from an adult who received the AZD1222 COVID-19 vaccine. The CDR3 runs from the conserved cysteine through the conserved F or W. The D gene is left open where the match is weak.

J gene,D gene,V gene,CDR3 protein,CDR3 DNA
TRBJ1-5,.,TRBV19,CASNWEEEPQHF,TGTGCCAGTAACTGGGAGGAAGAGCCCCAGCATTTT
TRBJ1-2,.,TRBV6-5,CASSYPGEDGYTF,TGTGCCAGCAGTTATCCGGGGGAGGATGGCTACACCTTC
TRBJ1-1,.,TRBV3-1/TRBV3-2,CASSPYWGGTEAFF,TGTGCCAGCAGCCCGTACTGGGGAGGCACTGAAGCTTTCTTT
TRBJ1-1,.,TRBV4-2,CASSQEQGLGTEAFF,TGTGCCAGCAGCCAAGAACAGGGATTAGGAACTGAAGCTTTCTTT
TRBJ1-5,.,TRBV11-2,CASSLDREQYSNQPQHF,TGTGCCAGCAGCTTAGATCGTGAGCAGTATAGCAATCAGCCCCAGCATTTT
TRBJ2-3,TRBD2,TRBV4-1,CASSQGGGDAGRYTQYF,TGCGCCAGCAGCCAAGGTGGGGGGGACGCGGGGAGGTATACGCAGTATTTT
TRBJ1-3,TRBD1,TRBV2,CASRTGTGIATGNTIYF,TGTGCCAGCAGGACCGGGACAGGGATAGCAACTGGAAACACCATATATTTT
TRBJ2-7,.,TRBV4-1,CASSLGGEQYF,TGCGCCAGCAGCCTGGGCGGCGAGCAGTACTTC
TRBJ1-1,.,TRBV6-2/TRBV6-3,CASSYSHGNTEAFF,TGTGCCAGCAGTTACTCGCACGGGAACACTGAAGCTTTCTTT
TRBJ2-2,.,TRBV12-5,CASGAGASGTGELFF,TGTGCTAGTGGGGCCGGCGCCTCGGGCACCGGGGAGCTGTTTTTT
TRBJ2-5,TRBD1,TRBV10-3,CAISESRGQGVGIETQYF,TGTGCCATCAGTGAGTCGAGGGGACAGGGGGTTGGAATCGAGACCCAGTACTTC
TRBJ1-5,.,TRBV29-1,CSVGGDGSNQPQHF,TGCAGCGTTGGGGGGGATGGTAGCAATCAGCCCCAGCATTTT
TRBJ1-1,.,TRBV5-8,CASSLNPGLNTEAFF,TGTGCCAGCAGCTTGAATCCAGGGCTGAACACTGAAGCTTTCTTT
TRBJ2-7,.,TRBV2,CASKGFYEQYF,TGTGCCAGCAAGGGATTCTACGAGCAGTACTTC
TRBJ1-4,TRBD1,TRBV19,CASSTSGGRAEKLFF,TGTGCCAGTAGTACCTCAGGGGGCCGAGCCGAAAAACTGTTTTTT
TRBJ1-2,.,TRBV29-1,CSVGGEGTGTYGYTF,TGCAGCGTTGGGGGGGAGGGCACAGGGACATATGGCTACACCTTC
TRBJ1-4,.,TRBV12-3/TRBV12-4,CASSLTGESKLFF,TGTGCCAGCAGTTTAACGGGCGAATCCAAACTGTTTTTT
TRBJ2-1,.,TRBV7-8,CASSLDERAYNEQFF,TGTGCCAGCAGCTTAGATGAGCGGGCCTACAATGAGCAGTTCTTC
TRBJ1-4,.,TRBV6-5,CASSWSMANEKLFF,TGTGCCAGCAGCTGGAGTATGGCTAATGAAAAACTGTTTTTT
TRBJ1-5,.,TRBV5-1,CASSRDGNQPQHF,TGCGCCAGCAGCCGCGACGGAAATCAGCCCCAGCATTTT